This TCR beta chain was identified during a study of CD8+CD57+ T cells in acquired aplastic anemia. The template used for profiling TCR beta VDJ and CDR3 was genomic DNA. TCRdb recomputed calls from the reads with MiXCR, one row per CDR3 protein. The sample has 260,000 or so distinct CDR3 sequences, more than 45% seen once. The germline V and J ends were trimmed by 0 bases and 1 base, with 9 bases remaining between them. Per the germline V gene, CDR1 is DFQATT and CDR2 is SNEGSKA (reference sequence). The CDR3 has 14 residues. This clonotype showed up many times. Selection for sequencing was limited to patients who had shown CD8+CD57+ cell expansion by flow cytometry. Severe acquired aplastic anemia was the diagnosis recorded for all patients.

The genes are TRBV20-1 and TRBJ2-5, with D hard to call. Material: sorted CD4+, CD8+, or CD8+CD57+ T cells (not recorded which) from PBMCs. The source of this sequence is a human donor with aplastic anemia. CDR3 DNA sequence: TGCAGTGCTAGAGATGGAAGATCCCAAGAGACCCAGTACTTC. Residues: CSARDGRSQETQYF.